One sample yielded the 32 T cell receptor beta chains listed below, sequenced in a study of blood T cell repertoires in COVID-19. Produced via immunoSEQ multiplex PCR; TCRdb's table is partial and in-frame only. This sample has some 180,000 clones, with 85% found just once. Sequenced material: peripheral blood. The receptors were gathered from a woman of 80 years or more with COVID-19, enrolled during active disease.

CDR3 sequence: CASSWLQGENTEAFF. The CDR3 coding sequence is TGCGCCAGCAGCTGGCTCCAGGGTGAGAACACTGAAGCTTTCTTT. The J gene is TRBJ1-1, the V gene TRBV5-1; tentative D call: TRBD1 (5 bases). The germline V gene has CDR1 SGHRS and CDR2 YFSETQ. This CDR3 comprises 15 residues. V lost 3 bases, J lost 1 base, and 13 bases lay in between.

Concerning this clone itself: The germline gene is not matched at one end of the junction; a read error may be the cause. This rearrangement joins TRBV7-7 to TRBJ1-6; 8 bases align to TRBD1. Germline values: CDR1 SSHAT, CDR2 FNYEAQ (reference sequence). The CDR3 consists of 13 residues. CDR3 coding DNA: TGTGCTAGCAGCCGGGACAGGCTAGCCCCCCTCCACTTT. This translates into CASSRDRLAPLHF.

This chain joins TRBV7-8 and TRBJ1-6; weak D call: TRBD1 (5 bases). This CDR3 has 15 residues. Deletions cut 1 base from V and 10 bases from J, with 14 bases between. Germline V gene lookup returns CDR1 SGHVS and CDR2 FQNEAQ. CDR3 bases: TGTGCCAGCAGCTTAGTGCAGGGCGTGGGATCACCCCTCCACTTT. Its translation is CASSLVQGVGSPLHF. Full variable domain (remainder filled in from reference TRBV7-8 and TRBJ1-6): GAGVSQSPRYKVAKRGQDVALRCDPISGHVSLFWYQQALGQGPEFLTYFQNEAQLDKSGLPSDRFFAERPEGSVSTLKIQRTQQEDSAVYLCASSLVQGVGSPLHFGNGTRLTVT.

About this clone itself: The sample has other DNA sequences that encode this CDR3 too. The chain carries TRBV6-5 and TRBJ2-3; no clear D. The CDR3 runs to 11 residues. In germline, CDR1 is MNHEY, CDR2 SVGAGI. Trimming took 4 bases from V and 3 from J, leaving 2 bases between them. The CDR3 region is CASSSTDTQYF. DNA for the CDR3: TGTGCCAGCAGTTCAACAGATACGCAGTATTTT.

This CDR3 is CASSLGTPNYGYTF. The CDR3 nucleotides are TGTGCCAGCAGTCTTGGGACACCTAACTATGGCTACACCTTC. This rearrangement joins TRBV27 to TRBJ1-2, with D possibly TRBD1 on 6 matching bases. V lost 5 bases to trimming and J lost 0 bases, with 10 bases between them. The germline V gene has CDR1 MNHEY and CDR2 SMNVEV (reference sequence). There are 14 residues in the CDR3.

This sequence joins TRBV5-6 and TRBJ1-2; 8 nucleotides agree with TRBD1. J lost 1 base, V lost 7 bases, and 12 bases had no gene match. The germline V gene encodes CDR1 SGHDT and CDR2 YYEEEE. The CDR3 runs 16 residues. CDR3: CASRLWRTGINYGYTF. CDR3 DNA sequence: TGTGCCAGCCGCCTCTGGCGGACAGGGATTAACTATGGCTACACCTTC.

The V gene is TRBV19, the J gene TRBJ1-5, with 7 nucleotides matching TRBD1. The CDR3 consists of 15 residues. Germline V CDR1 and CDR2: LNHDA, SQIVND (reference sequence). J gave up 6 bases and V 6 bases, and 11 bases lay outside the gene matches. CDR3 sequence (DNA): TGTGCCAGTAGCCAGGACAGGTCGGTGAGTCAGCCCCAGCATTTT. Translated, it gives CASSQDRSVSQPQHF.

The V gene is TRBV6-1, the J gene TRBJ1-2; D unresolved. The V and J ends lost 0 bases and 4 bases respectively, with 15 bases between them. CDR1 MNHNS and CDR2 SASEGT come from the germline V gene. The CDR3 runs to 16 residues. CDR3 nucleotide sequence: TGTGCCAGCAGTGAAGCTTTGGGCCACGCGGGCTATGGCTACACCTTC. Protein: CASSEALGHAGYGYTF.

This chain joins TRBV5-4 and TRBJ1-2, with a tentative D call TRBD1 (5 bases). V was cut by 4 bases and J by 1 base, with 14 bases left in between. This CDR3 comprises 15 residues. Germline values: CDR1 SGHNT, CDR2 YYREEE (reference sequence). The CDR3 loop reads CASSPPGHLNYGYTF. CDR3 bases: TGTGCCAGCAGCCCCCCCGGACACCTTAACTATGGCTACACCTTC.

Only a few counts were recorded for this clone. The chain employs TRBV6-5 and TRBJ1-1, with 7 bases aligning to TRBD1. Germline V CDR1 and CDR2: MNHEY, SVGAGI. Germline trimming cut 8 bases from V and 6 bases from J; bases unmatched to any gene: 6. This CDR3 comprises 12 residues. The CDR3 nucleotides read TGTGCCAGCGGCACAGGGGTAGCTGAAGCTTTCTTT. Translated: CASGTGVAEAFF.

Of note for this clone: The identical CDR3 is also encoded by other nucleotide sequences in the sample. The V call is TRBV5-6, the J call TRBJ1-3; 7 bases line up with TRBD1. After removal of 3 bases from V and 4 bases from J, the junction contained 4 bases not matched to a gene. CDR1 SGHDT and CDR2 YYEEEE come from the germline V gene. The CDR3 contains 14 residues. CDR3 sequence: CASSSTGAGNTIYF. CDR3 coding DNA: TGTGCCAGCAGCTCTACAGGGGCCGGAAACACCATATATTTT. The entire variable domain, with the rest obtained from reference TRBV5-6 and TRBJ1-3, is as follows: DAGVTQSPTHLIKTRGQQVTLRCSPKSGHDTVSWYQQALGQGPQFIFQYYEEEERQRGNFPDRFSGHQFPNYSSELNVNALLLGDSALYLCASSSTGAGNTIYFGEGSWLTVV.

The chain couples TRBV12-3 or TRBV12-4 to TRBJ1-2; tentative D call: TRBD1 (5 bases). Trimming shortened V by 7 bases and J by 4 bases, and 10 bases separated the two germline ends. This CDR3 has 12 amino acids. The CDR3 spells CASTQQGYGYTF. The CDR3 DNA follows: TGTGCCAGCACCCAGCAGGGCTATGGCTACACCTTC.

V gene TRBV5-1 combines with J gene TRBJ2-4; D might be TRBD2 (5 bases). The CDR3 has 14 amino acids. Trimming shortened V by 0 bases and J by 9 bases, and 13 bases separated the two germline ends. Germline CDR1 and CDR2: SGHRS and YFSETQ. The CDR3 region has the DNA TGCGCCAGCAGCTTGGGTTCGGGGTCTGGCATTCAGTACTTC. It translates to CASSLGSGSGIQYF.

The V gene is TRBV5-1, the J gene TRBJ2-7; D remains unclear. V dropped 2 bases and J dropped 6 bases, with 9 bases sitting between them. Per germline, CDR1 SGHRS and CDR2 YFSETQ. The CDR3 contains 12 residues. CDR3 amino acids: CASSFSGREQYF. The CDR3 DNA is TGCGCCAGCAGCTTCAGTGGGCGCGAGCAGTACTTC.

This chain joins TRBV2 and TRBJ2-5; D perhaps matches TRBD2 (6 bases). The germline V and J ends were trimmed by 9 bases and 7 bases, with 27 bases remaining between them. Germline CDR1 is SNHLY and CDR2 is FYNNEI. The CDR3 contains 16 residues. The CDR3: CARKNTRDGGSGTQYF. As DNA, the CDR3 is TGTGCCAGGAAGAATACGCGGGACGGAGGGTCGGGGACCCAGTACTTC. Combining the CDR3 with reference TRBV2 and TRBJ2-5 gives the whole variable domain EPEVTQTPSHQVTQMGQEVILRCVPISNHLYFYWYRQILGQKVEFLVSFYNNEISEKSEIFDDQFSVERPDGSNFTLKIRSTKLEDSAMYFCARKNTRDGGSGTQYFGPGTRLLVL.

Note on this clone: The sample has other DNA sequences that encode this CDR3 too. The chain joins TRBV5-1 to TRBJ2-1, with D possibly matching TRBD2 (5 bases). The CDR3 is 15 residues long. Trimming left V 4 bases short and J 3 bases short, with 14 bases between. Germline V gives CDR1 SGHRS, CDR2 YFSETQ. The CDR3 bases are TGCGCCAGCAGCCTTGGAGGCGGCAGCTACAATGAGCAGTTCTTC. Translating gives CASSLGGGSYNEQFF.

The chain links TRBV2 to TRBJ2-1; TRBD2 matches at 12 bases. V lost 7 bases, J lost 9 bases, and 7 bases stayed unmatched. The CDR3 consists of 14 residues. Germline CDR1 reads SNHLY; CDR2 reads FYNNEI. CDR3 loop: CASNRLAGEVEQFF. As DNA, the CDR3 is TGTGCCAGCAACAGACTAGCGGGAGAGGTTGAGCAGTTCTTC. Supplemented by reference TRBV2 and TRBJ2-1, the full variable domain reads EPEVTQTPSHQVTQMGQEVILRCVPISNHLYFYWYRQILGQKVEFLVSFYNNEISEKSEIFDDQFSVERPDGSNFTLKIRSTKLEDSAMYFCASNRLAGEVEQFFGPGTRLTVL.

The chain employs TRBV15 and TRBJ2-7; a possible D gene is TRBD1 (5 bases). Between the trimmed V and J ends, which lost 3 bases and 0 bases, there was a span of 12 bases. The CDR3 is made up of 15 amino acids. Germline V gene data show CDR1 as LNHNV and CDR2 as YYDKDF (reference sequence). CDR3 protein: CATSRGRASSYEQYF. The CDR3 region has the DNA TGTGCCACCAGCAGGGGCAGGGCGAGCTCCTACGAGCAGTACTTC. Based on the CDR3 plus reference TRBV15 and TRBJ2-7, the full variable domain is DAMVIQNPRYQVTQFGKPVTLSCSQTLNHNVMYWYQQKSSQAPKLLFHYYDKDFNNEADTPDNFQSRRPNTSFCFLDIRSPGLGDTAMYLCATSRGRASSYEQYFGPGTRLTVT.

This sequence joins TRBV5-1 and TRBJ2-6; a possible D gene is TRBD2 (6 bases). The germline CDR1 and CDR2 sequences are SGHRS and YFSETQ. V was trimmed by 4 bases and J by 2 bases, leaving 16 bases between them. This CDR3 comprises 17 residues. The CDR3 sequence is CASSVIPGRTGANVLTF. Written as DNA, the CDR3 is TGCGCCAGCAGCGTTATACCTGGGAGGACTGGGGCCAACGTCCTGACTTTC.

V usage is TRBV5-1 and J usage is TRBJ2-5; TRBD2 matches 7 bases. The CDR3 length is 16 residues. Germline V gives CDR1 SGHRS, CDR2 YFSETQ. V dropped 4 bases and J dropped 1; count of bases not matched to a gene: 10. The CDR3 is CASSPSASGLQETQYF. DNA for the CDR3: TGCGCCAGCAGCCCGTCGGCTAGCGGACTCCAAGAGACCCAGTACTTC. Full variable domain (outside the CDR3, taken from reference TRBV5-1 and TRBJ2-5): KAGVTQTPRYLIKTRGQQVTLSCSPISGHRSVSWYQQTPGQGLQFLFEYFSETQRNKGNFPGRFSGRQFSNSRSEMNVSTLELGDSALYLCASSPSASGLQETQYFGPGTRLLVL.

The chain uses TRBV9 and TRBJ1-5; 9 nucleotides agree with TRBD1. Germline CDR1 SGDLS, CDR2 YYNGEE. With 2 bases clipped from V and 4 bases from J, the junction kept 4 bases outside the gene matches. The CDR3 is 15 residues long. The CDR3: CASSVTGQGNQPQHF. CDR3 nucleotides: TGTGCCAGCAGCGTTACGGGACAGGGTAATCAGCCCCAGCATTTT.

This clone was seen only once. This CDR3 is CASSLGGVTGEQYF. In DNA, the CDR3 is TGCGCCAGCAGCTTGGGTGGAGTAACGGGCGAGCAGTACTTC. The chain uses TRBV5-1 and TRBJ2-7; D gene ambiguous. V lost 0 bases, J lost 6 bases, and 13 bases lay in between. The CDR3 has 14 residues. CDR1 and CDR2 from the germline V gene are SGHRS and YFSETQ.

This rearrangement joins TRBV29-1 to TRBJ1-2, with a tentative D call TRBD1 (5 bases). CDR1 is SQVTM and CDR2 is ANQGSEA in the germline V gene. The CDR3 loop spans 15 amino acids. The V gene lost 5 bases and the J gene lost 4 bases, with 20 bases spanning the gap. The CDR3 spells CSVRGTSDGAYGYTF. The CDR3 coding sequence is TGCAGCGTTAGGGGAACCTCGGATGGGGCCTATGGCTACACCTTC.

This chain joins TRBV12-3 or TRBV12-4 and TRBJ1-1; D remains ambiguous. The V gene lost 8 bases and the J gene lost 1 base, with 11 bases spanning the gap. The CDR3 contains 13 residues. Here the CDR3 DNA reads TGTGCCAGCGTCATTCGGGGGAACACTGAAGCTTTCTTT. Translated: CASVIRGNTEAFF.

The rearrangement links TRBV19 to TRBJ2-3; D possibly corresponds to TRBD2 (6 bases). V lost 3 bases and J lost 9, with 22 bases in between. Germline CDR1 is LNHDA and CDR2 is SQIVND (reference sequence). The CDR3 runs to 16 residues. The CDR3 nucleotides are TGTGCCAGTAGTATCCGGGCAGGGACGGTTGGGGGGACGCAGTATTTT. Translating it yields CASSIRAGTVGGTQYF.

The gene calls are TRBV3-1 (or the pseudogene TRBV3-2) and TRBJ2-7, with TRBD1 matching 10 bases. Trimming at V came to 0 bases and at J to 0 bases, leaving 11 bases not matched to a gene. The CDR3 length is 19 residues. Germline V lookup: CDR1 LGHDT, CDR2 YNNKEL (reference sequence). CDR3 residues: CASSQEATGGLSGSYEQYF. The CDR3 DNA reads as TGTGCCAGCAGCCAAGAGGCGACAGGGGGCCTCTCGGGCTCCTACGAGCAGTACTTC.

The J gene is TRBJ2-3, the V gene TRBV4-2; 11 bases align to TRBD2. Germline CDR1 LGHNA, CDR2 YNFKEQ. V lost 3 bases, J lost 2 bases, and 4 bases stayed unmatched. The CDR3 runs to 16 residues. This chain's CDR3 is CASSHISGRATDTQYF. The CDR3 coding sequence is TGTGCCAGCAGCCACATTAGCGGGAGGGCCACAGATACGCAGTATTTT.

The chain has TRBV28 and TRBJ2-5; TRBD2 aligns across 9 bases. The CDR3 contains 15 residues. Per germline, CDR1 MDHEN and CDR2 SYDVKM. Trimming removed 2 bases from V and 2 bases from J; junction bases left unmatched: 3. CDR3 loop: CASSLLAGLQETQYF. The DNA for the CDR3 is TGTGCCAGCAGTTTACTAGCGGGATTGCAAGAGACCCAGTACTTC.

This clone appeared once. The DNA for the CDR3 is TGTGCCAGCGGGCGCGGTGGCAGGGAACATCAGCCCCAGCATTTT. It specifies CASGRGGREHQPQHF. The chain carries TRBV9 and TRBJ1-5; TRBD1 might be the D (5 bases). The CDR3 covers 15 residues. From germline, CDR1 is SGDLS and CDR2 YYNGEE. Trimming pared 7 bases from V and 5 bases from J, leaving 19 bases between.

The rearrangement links TRBV7-2 to TRBJ2-7; 10 nucleotides agree with TRBD1. V gave up 3 bases and J gave up 2 bases; unmatched junction bases: 4. Per the germline V gene, CDR1 is SGHTA and CDR2 is FQGNSA. The CDR3 runs 15 residues. The DNA of the CDR3 is TGTGCCAGCAGCTTCGGACAGGGGGAACCCTACGAGCAGTACTTC. This sequence encodes CASSFGQGEPYEQYF.

The chain combines TRBV6-1 with TRBJ1-1; 8 bases are a match to TRBD1. This CDR3 has 15 amino acids. Germline V gene data show CDR1 as MNHNS and CDR2 as SASEGT. The V gene end was trimmed by 3 bases and the J gene end by 0 bases; junction bases not matched to a gene: 3. This CDR3 is CASSDQGAMNTEAFF. The CDR3 coding sequence is TGTGCCAGCAGTGACCAGGGGGCTATGAACACTGAAGCTTTCTTT.

This chain connects TRBV19 to TRBJ2-7, with TRBD1 identical over 8 bases. The V and J ends lost 1 base and 2 bases, in that order; junction bases with no gene match: 4. The CDR3 is 15 residues long. The germline CDR1 and CDR2 sequences are LNHDA and SQIVND (reference sequence). The CDR3 is CASSIVGGQAYEQYF. CDR3 DNA: TGTGCCAGTAGTATAGTTGGGGGACAGGCCTACGAGCAGTACTTC.